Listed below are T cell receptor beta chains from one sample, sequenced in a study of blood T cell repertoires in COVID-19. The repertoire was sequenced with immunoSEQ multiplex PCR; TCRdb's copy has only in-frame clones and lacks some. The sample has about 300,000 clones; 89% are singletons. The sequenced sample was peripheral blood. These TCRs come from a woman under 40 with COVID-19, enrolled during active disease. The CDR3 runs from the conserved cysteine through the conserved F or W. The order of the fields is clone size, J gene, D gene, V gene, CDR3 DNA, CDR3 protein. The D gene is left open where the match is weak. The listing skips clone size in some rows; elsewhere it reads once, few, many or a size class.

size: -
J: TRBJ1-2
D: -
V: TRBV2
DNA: TGTGCCAGCAGTGCCAATAACTATGGCTACACCTTC
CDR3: CASSANNYGYTF

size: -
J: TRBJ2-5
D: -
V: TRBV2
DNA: TGTGCCAGCAGTGGCCTGCTCGCGGGGGAGACCCAGTACTTC
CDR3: CASSGLLAGETQYF

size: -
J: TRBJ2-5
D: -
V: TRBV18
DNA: TGTGCCAGCTCCCTTCTGGCAGAACAGACCCAGTACTTC
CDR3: CASSLLAEQTQYF

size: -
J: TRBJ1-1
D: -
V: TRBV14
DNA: TGTGCCAGCAGCCAAGAGATCGGTAGAGAAGCTTTCTTT
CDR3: CASSQEIGREAFF

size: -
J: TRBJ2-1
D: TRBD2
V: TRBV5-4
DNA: TGTGCCAGCAGCGAGCGGGGGGGCTACAATGAGCAGTTCTTC
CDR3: CASSERGGYNEQFF

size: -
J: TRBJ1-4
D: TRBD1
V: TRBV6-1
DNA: TGTGCCAGCAGTGAACCCGACAGGGTGGCTAATGAAAAACTGTTTTTT
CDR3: CASSEPDRVANEKLFF

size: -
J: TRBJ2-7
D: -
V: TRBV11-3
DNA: TGTGCCAGCAGCAGAACTTCTTCTTACTACGAGCAGTACTTC
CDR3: CASSRTSSYYEQYF

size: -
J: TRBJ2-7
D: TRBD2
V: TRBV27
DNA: TGTGCCAGCAGTTTATCGATAGCGGGGCCGTACGAGCAGTACTTC
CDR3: CASSLSIAGPYEQYF

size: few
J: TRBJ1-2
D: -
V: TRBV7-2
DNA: TGTGCCAGCAGCCCCGGTCGATATGGCTACACCTTC
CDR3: CASSPGRYGYTF

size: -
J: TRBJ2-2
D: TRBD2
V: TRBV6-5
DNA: TGTGCCAGCAAACCGGGACTAGCTAACACCGGGGAGCTGTTTTTT
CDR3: CASKPGLANTGELFF

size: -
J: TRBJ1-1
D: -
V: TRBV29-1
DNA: TGCAGCGTTCGGGGGGGGAACACTGAAGCTTTCTTT
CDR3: CSVRGGNTEAFF

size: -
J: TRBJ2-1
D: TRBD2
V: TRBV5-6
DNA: TGTGCCAGCAGCTTGGTGGATGCTAGCGGGTACAATGAGCAGTTCTTC
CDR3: CASSLVDASGYNEQFF

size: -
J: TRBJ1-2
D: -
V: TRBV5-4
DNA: TGTGCCAGCAGCCACCGGACAGACAAACGAGATGGCTACACCTTC
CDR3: CASSHRTDKRDGYTF

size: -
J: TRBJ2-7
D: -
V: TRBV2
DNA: TGTGCCAGCACTGTCGATAGTAGATACGAGCAGTACTTC
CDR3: CASTVDSRYEQYF

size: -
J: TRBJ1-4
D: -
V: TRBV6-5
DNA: TGTGCCAGCAGTTACTCGGCAGTTCCTAATGAAAAACTGTTTTTT
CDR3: CASSYSAVPNEKLFF

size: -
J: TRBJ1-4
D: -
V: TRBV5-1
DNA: TGCGCCAGCAGCTTAGGAACTCCCGGGGGGGAAAAACTGTTTTTT
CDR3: CASSLGTPGGEKLFF

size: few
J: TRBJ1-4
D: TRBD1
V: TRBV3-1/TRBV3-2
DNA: TGTGCCAGCAGCCAGGATACAGGGGGCGCGTATGAAAAACTGTTTTTT
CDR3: CASSQDTGGAYEKLFF

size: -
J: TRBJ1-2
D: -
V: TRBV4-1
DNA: TGCGCCAGCAGCCAAAAGGACAGCCCCATCTATGGCTACACCTTC
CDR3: CASSQKDSPIYGYTF

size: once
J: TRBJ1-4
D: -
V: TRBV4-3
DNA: TGCGCCAGCAGCCAAGATCTTGTGGCAGGGGTGGAAAAACTGTTTTTT
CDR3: CASSQDLVAGVEKLFF

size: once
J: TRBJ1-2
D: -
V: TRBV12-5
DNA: TGTGCTAGTGGTCGACAGCCCTCTAACTATGGCTACACCTTC
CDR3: CASGRQPSNYGYTF

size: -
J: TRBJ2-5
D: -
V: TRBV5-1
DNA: TGCGCCAGCAAACAGTTGGGGGCCCAAGAGACCCAGTACTTC
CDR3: CASKQLGAQETQYF

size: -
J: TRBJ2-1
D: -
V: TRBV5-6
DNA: TGTGCCAGCAGCTTGGTTCGGGGTGGGAATGAGCAGTTCTTC
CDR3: CASSLVRGGNEQFF

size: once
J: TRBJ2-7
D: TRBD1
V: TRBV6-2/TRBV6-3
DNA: TGTGCCAGCAGTTACGGAGGCACAGGGGGCGTCCACGAGCAGTACTTC
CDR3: CASSYGGTGGVHEQYF

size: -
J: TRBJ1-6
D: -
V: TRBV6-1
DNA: TGTGCCAGCAGTGAAGTCAGGGGATCCTATAATTCACCCCTCCACTTT
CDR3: CASSEVRGSYNSPLHF

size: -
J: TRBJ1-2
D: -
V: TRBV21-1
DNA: TGTGCCAGCAGACCGACAGGGGATCTCCCTGGCTACACCTTC
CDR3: CASRPTGDLPGYTF

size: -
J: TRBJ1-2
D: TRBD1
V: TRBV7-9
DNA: TGTGCCAGCAGCCCCACCGGGACAGCTAACTATGGCTACACCTTC
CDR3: CASSPTGTANYGYTF

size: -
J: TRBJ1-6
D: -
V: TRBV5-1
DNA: TGCGCCAGCAGCCACCTCCCGTCGTGGGAGGGCTCAAATTCACCCCTCCACTTT
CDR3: CASSHLPSWEGSNSPLHF

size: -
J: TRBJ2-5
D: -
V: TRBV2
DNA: TGTGCCAGCAGGGCTGGGGCCCAAGAGACCCAGTACTTC
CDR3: CASRAGAQETQYF

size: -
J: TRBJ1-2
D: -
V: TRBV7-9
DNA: TGTGCCAGCACCCTCAGCCAGGGACTCCTTCATGGCTACACCTTC
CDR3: CASTLSQGLLHGYTF

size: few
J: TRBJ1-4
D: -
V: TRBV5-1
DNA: TGCGCCAGCAGCCCAGGTAGACAGACGTTAGGTGAAAAACTGTTTTTT
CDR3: CASSPGRQTLGEKLFF

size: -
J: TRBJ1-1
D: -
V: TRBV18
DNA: TGTGCCAGCTCACCCGCGCAAAGGAACACTGAAGCTTTCTTT
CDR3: CASSPAQRNTEAFF

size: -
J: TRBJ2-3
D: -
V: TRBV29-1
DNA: TGCAGCGTTGTTCCGGGGGGCGGAGATACGCAGTATTTT
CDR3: CSVVPGGGDTQYF

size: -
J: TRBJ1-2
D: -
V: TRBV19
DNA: TGTGCCAGTACGCCCGGGAGTTTTGCCTATGGCTACACCTTC
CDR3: CASTPGSFAYGYTF

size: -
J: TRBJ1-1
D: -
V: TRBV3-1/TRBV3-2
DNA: TGTGCCAGCAGCCCAAACTTAAACCGGGACACTGAAGCTTTCTTT
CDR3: CASSPNLNRDTEAFF

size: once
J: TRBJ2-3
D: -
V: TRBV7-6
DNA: TGTGCCAGCAGCTTAGCGTCTAGTCCCACAGATACGCAGTATTTT
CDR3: CASSLASSPTDTQYF

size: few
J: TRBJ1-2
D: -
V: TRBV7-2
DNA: TGTGCCAGCAGCTCCCGGAGCTATGGCTACACCTTC
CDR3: CASSSRSYGYTF

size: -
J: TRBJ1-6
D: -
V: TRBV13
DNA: TGTGCCAGCAGACCGTCAACGATCCGGGAACAGGGCCCCTCGGGGAATTCACCCCTCCACTTT
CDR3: CASRPSTIREQGPSGNSPLHF

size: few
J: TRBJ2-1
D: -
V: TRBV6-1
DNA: TGTGCCAGCAGTGAAGCTACGGACGGTGCGGGTGAGCAGTTCTTC
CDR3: CASSEATDGAGEQFF

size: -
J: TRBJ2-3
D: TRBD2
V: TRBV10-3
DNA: TGTGCCATCAGTTCATTAGCGGGGGGAGGAGGAGATACGCAGTATTTT
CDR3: CAISSLAGGGGDTQYF

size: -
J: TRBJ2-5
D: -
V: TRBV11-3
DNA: TGTGCCAGCAGCTCCAGTCCCGGGGAGCAAGAGACCCAGTACTTC
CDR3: CASSSSPGEQETQYF

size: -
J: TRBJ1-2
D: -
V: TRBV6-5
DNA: TGTGCCAGCAACAGGGTGGACTATGGCTACACCTTC
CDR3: CASNRVDYGYTF

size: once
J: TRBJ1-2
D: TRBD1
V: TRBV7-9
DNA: TGTGCCAGCAGCCTAGGACAGGGAAATGGCTACACCTTC
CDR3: CASSLGQGNGYTF

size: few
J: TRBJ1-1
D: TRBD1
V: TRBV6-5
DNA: TGTGCCAGCAGTCGAGGGACAGCAGAGAACACTGAAGCTTTCTTT
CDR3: CASSRGTAENTEAFF

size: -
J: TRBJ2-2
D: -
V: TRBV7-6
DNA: TGTGCCAGCAGCTTAGGTGCAGGGAACACCGGGGAGCTGTTTTTT
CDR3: CASSLGAGNTGELFF

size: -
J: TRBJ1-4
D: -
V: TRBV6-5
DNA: TGTGCCAGCAGTTTCGCGCGTGAAAAACTGTTTTTT
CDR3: CASSFAREKLFF

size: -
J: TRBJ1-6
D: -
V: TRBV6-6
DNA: TGTGCCAGCAGTCCCGTGGGCTTTCTCTCCTATAATTCACCCCTCCACTTT
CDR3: CASSPVGFLSYNSPLHF

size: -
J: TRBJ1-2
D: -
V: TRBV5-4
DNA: TGTGCCAGCAGCTTGGGGGGAGTCAACTATGGCTACACCTTC
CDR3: CASSLGGVNYGYTF

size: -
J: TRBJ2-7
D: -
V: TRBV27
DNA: TGTGCCAGCAGTTTAGGGGCTCCTCGGGACGAGCAGTACTTC
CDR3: CASSLGAPRDEQYF

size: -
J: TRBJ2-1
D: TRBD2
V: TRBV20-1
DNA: TGCAGTGCTAGTTCTAGCGGGGAACTTTACAATGAGCAGTTCTTC
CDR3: CSASSSGELYNEQFF